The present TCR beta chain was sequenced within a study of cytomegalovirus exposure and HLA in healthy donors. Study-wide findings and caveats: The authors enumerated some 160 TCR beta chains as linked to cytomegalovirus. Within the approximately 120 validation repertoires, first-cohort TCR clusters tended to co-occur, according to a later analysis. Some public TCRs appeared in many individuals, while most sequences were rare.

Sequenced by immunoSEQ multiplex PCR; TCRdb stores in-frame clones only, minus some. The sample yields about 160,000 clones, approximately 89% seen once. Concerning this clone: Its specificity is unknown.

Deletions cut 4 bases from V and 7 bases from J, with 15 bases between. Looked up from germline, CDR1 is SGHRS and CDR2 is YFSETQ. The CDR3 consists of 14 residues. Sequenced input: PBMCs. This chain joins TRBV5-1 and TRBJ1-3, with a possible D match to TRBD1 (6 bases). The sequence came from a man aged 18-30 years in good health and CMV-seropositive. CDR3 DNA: TGCGCCAGCAGCCGAACCGGGGGGCAGAACACCATATATTTT. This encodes CASSRTGGQNTIYF.